The 2 T cell receptor beta chains below were found in one sample sequenced in a study of T cells after yellow fever vaccination (dated by TCRdb to the late 2010s). Libraries were prepared through 5' RACE. Reads for this sample came from an Illumina NovaSeq 6000. TCRdb ran its own pipeline on the public reads, namely fastp trimming at Q25 and MiXCR clone calling, and kept in-frame beta chains. Every CDR3 protein is listed once, alongside the most common genes and DNA of its rows. The sample table holds 300,000 to 350,000 distinct CDR3 sequences, of which 3% to 4.5% were seen once. Roughly 24% of the sample is held by the ten biggest clonotypes. The label giving this sample's treatment or condition can be read as: live attenuated yellow fever vaccine strain. The sample in question was PBMCs, obtained 5 days after the yellow fever booster vaccination. These receptors originate from a man aged 18-30 years who received the YFV17D yellow fever vaccine.

At least ten counts were recorded for this clonotype. The chain links TRBV7-9 to TRBJ1-1, with TRBD1 as a possible D gene (6 bases). Looked up from germline, CDR1 is SEHNR and CDR2 is FQNEAQ (reference sequence). The V end was cut by 5 bases, the J end by 1 base, with 14 bases between. CDR3 length: 15 residues. CDR3 sequence (DNA): TGTGCCAGCAGCGAGGGCAGGGGATGGAACACTGAAGCTTTCTTT. Translation gives CASSEGRGWNTEAFF.

V usage is TRBV7-9 and J usage is TRBJ2-3, with D possibly called TRBD1 or TRBD2 (5 bases each). Looked up from germline, CDR1 is SEHNR and CDR2 is FQNEAQ (reference sequence). The CDR3 runs to 14 residues. Deletions cut 5 bases from V and 6 bases from J, with 15 bases between. CDR3 bases: TGTGCCAGCAGCCCTTGGAACGGGGCGGATACGCAGTATTTT. It yields the protein CASSPWNGADTQYF.